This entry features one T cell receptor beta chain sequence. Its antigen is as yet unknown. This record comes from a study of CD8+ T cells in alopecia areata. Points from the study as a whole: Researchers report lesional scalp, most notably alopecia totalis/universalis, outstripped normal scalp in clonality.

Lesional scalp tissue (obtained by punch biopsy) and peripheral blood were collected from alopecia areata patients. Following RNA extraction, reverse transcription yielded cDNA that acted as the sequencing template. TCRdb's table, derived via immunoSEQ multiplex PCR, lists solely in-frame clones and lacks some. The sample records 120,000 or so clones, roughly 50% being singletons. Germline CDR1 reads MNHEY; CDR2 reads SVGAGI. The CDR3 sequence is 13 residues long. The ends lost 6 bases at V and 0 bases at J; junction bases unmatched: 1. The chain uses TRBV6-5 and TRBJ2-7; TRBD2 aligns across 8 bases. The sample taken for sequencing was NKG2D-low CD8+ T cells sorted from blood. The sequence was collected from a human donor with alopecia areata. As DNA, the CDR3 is TGTGCCAGCAGCCTAGCGGGCTCCTACGAGCAGTACTTC. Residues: CASSLAGSYEQYF.